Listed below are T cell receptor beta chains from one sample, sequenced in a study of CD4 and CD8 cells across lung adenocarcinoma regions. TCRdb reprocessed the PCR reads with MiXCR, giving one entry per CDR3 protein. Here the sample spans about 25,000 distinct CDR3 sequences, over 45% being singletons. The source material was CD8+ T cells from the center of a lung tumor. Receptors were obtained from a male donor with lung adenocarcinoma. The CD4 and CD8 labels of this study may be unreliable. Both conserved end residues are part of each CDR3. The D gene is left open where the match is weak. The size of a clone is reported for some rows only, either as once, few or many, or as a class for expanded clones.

CDR3 DNA: TGTGCCAGCAGTTTAGGGCCACAAGTGAACACCGGGGCGCAGTATTTT
CDR3 protein: CASSLGPQVNTGAQYF
D gene: NA
clone size: NA
V gene: TRBV27
J gene: TRBJ2-3

CDR3 DNA: TGTGCCAGCAGCTTAGAACCCGGGAATGAGCAGTTCTTC
CDR3 protein: CASSLEPGNEQFF
D gene: NA
clone size: many
V gene: TRBV11-2
J gene: TRBJ2-1

CDR3 DNA: TGTGCCAGCAGTTTCAAAGGACAGCCACAGTTCTTC
CDR3 protein: CASSFKGQPQFF
D gene: NA
clone size: NA
V gene: TRBV12-3/TRBV12-4
J gene: TRBJ2-1

CDR3 DNA: TGTGCCAGCAGTTTAACAGGGAACGAGCAGTACTTC
CDR3 protein: CASSLTGNEQYF
D gene: NA
clone size: many
V gene: TRBV28
J gene: TRBJ2-7

CDR3 DNA: TGCGCCAGCAGCTTACGTCCTGGCTCTGGGGCCAACGTCCTGACTTTC
CDR3 protein: CASSLRPGSGANVLTF
D gene: NA
clone size: NA
V gene: TRBV5-1
J gene: TRBJ2-6

CDR3 DNA: TGTGCCAGCAGTTACTCGGCGCCGCCAGCAGATTCACCCCTCCACTTT
CDR3 protein: CASSYSAPPADSPLHF
D gene: NA
clone size: few
V gene: TRBV6-5
J gene: TRBJ1-6

CDR3 DNA: TGTGGCGGCTCGAGGCAGGGAGCCAAAAACACGCAGTACTTT
CDR3 protein: CGGSRQGAKNTQYF
D gene: NA
clone size: NA
V gene: TRBV27
J gene: TRBJ2-3

CDR3 DNA: TGTGCCAGCAGTGAGTCCCAGGGGGCTGGTGGCTACACCTTC
CDR3 protein: CASSESQGAGGYTF
D gene: TRBD1
clone size: NA
V gene: TRBV10-3
J gene: TRBJ1-2

CDR3 DNA: TGTGCCAGCAGCTTAAAGGGGGGTGGCTACAATGAGCAGTTCTTC
CDR3 protein: CASSLKGGGYNEQFF
D gene: NA
clone size: NA
V gene: TRBV5-4
J gene: TRBJ2-1

CDR3 DNA: TGTGCCAGCAGCTTTTACTCAATGAGCTCCTACAATGAGCAGTTCTTC
CDR3 protein: CASSFYSMSSYNEQFF
D gene: NA
clone size: many
V gene: TRBV7-2
J gene: TRBJ2-1

CDR3 DNA: TGTGCCAGCAGCACTACTAGCGGGAGCTCCTACGAGCAGTACTTC
CDR3 protein: CASSTTSGSSYEQYF
D gene: TRBD2
clone size: NA
V gene: TRBV6-2/TRBV6-3
J gene: TRBJ2-7

CDR3 DNA: TGCGCCAGGGGGCAAGGGGGCGTGAGCACAGATACGCAGTATTTC
CDR3 protein: CARGQGGVSTDTQYF
D gene: TRBD1
clone size: NA
V gene: TRBV4-1
J gene: TRBJ2-3

CDR3 DNA: TGTGCCAGCAGTTTATACCAGGGGGAGACCCAGTACTTC
CDR3 protein: CASSLYQGETQYF
D gene: NA
clone size: NA
V gene: TRBV27
J gene: TRBJ2-5

CDR3 DNA: TGTGCCAGCAGCTTGGAACAGGGGGCGATCGCCGAGCAGTACTTC
CDR3 protein: CASSLEQGAIAEQYF
D gene: TRBD1
clone size: NA
V gene: TRBV11-2
J gene: TRBJ2-7

CDR3 DNA: TGTGCCAGCAGCTTTGGCAGGAACTACGAGCAGTACTTC
CDR3 protein: CASSFGRNYEQYF
D gene: NA
clone size: many
V gene: TRBV27
J gene: TRBJ2-7

CDR3 DNA: TGTGCCAGCAGCATGACAGGGGGTGGGTACAATGAGCAGTTCTTC
CDR3 protein: CASSMTGGGYNEQFF
D gene: TRBD1
clone size: once
V gene: TRBV6-1
J gene: TRBJ2-1

CDR3 DNA: TGTGCCAGCAGCGCAATTCTCGGTGACTACAATGAGCAGTTCTTC
CDR3 protein: CASSAILGDYNEQFF
D gene: NA
clone size: NA
V gene: TRBV4-2
J gene: TRBJ2-1

CDR3 DNA: TGTGCCAGTAGTATATCAGGCATTCAGTACTTC
CDR3 protein: CASSISGIQYF
D gene: NA
clone size: NA
V gene: TRBV19
J gene: TRBJ2-4

CDR3 DNA: TGCAGTGCTACGACTAGCGTACTAGCCAAAAACATTCAGTACTTC
CDR3 protein: CSATTSVLAKNIQYF
D gene: TRBD2
clone size: NA
V gene: TRBV20-1
J gene: TRBJ2-4

CDR3 DNA: TGTGCCAGCAGCTCCGCGGGACTAGCGGTCTACGAGCAGTTCTTC
CDR3 protein: CASSSAGLAVYEQFF
D gene: TRBD2
clone size: NA
V gene: TRBV28
J gene: TRBJ2-1

CDR3 DNA: TGTGCCAGCAGTGAATGGGGGGGACAGAAGAACTATGGCTACACCTTC
CDR3 protein: CASSEWGGQKNYGYTF
D gene: TRBD1
clone size: NA
V gene: TRBV6-1
J gene: TRBJ1-2

CDR3 DNA: TGCGCCAGCAGCTTAAGGGGTGGGACTGAAGCTTTCTTT
CDR3 protein: CASSLRGGTEAFF
D gene: NA
clone size: few
V gene: TRBV5-1
J gene: TRBJ1-1

CDR3 DNA: TGTGCTAGTGGGAAGGGGGCCAGCTACAATGAGCAGTTCTTC
CDR3 protein: CASGKGASYNEQFF
D gene: TRBD1
clone size: NA
V gene: TRBV12-5
J gene: TRBJ2-1

CDR3 DNA: TGTGCTAGTGGTTTGGTAAGGGATACGCAGTATTTT
CDR3 protein: CASGLVRDTQYF
D gene: NA
clone size: NA
V gene: TRBV12-5
J gene: TRBJ2-3

CDR3 DNA: TGTGCGAGCCGTTACTCGGGGGACAGTAGCACAAATACGCAGTATTTC
CDR3 protein: CASRYSGDSSTNTQYF
D gene: NA
clone size: NA
V gene: TRBV6-8
J gene: TRBJ2-3

CDR3 DNA: TGTGCCAGCAGGGACAGGGCGAACACCGGGGAGCTGTTTTTT
CDR3 protein: CASRDRANTGELFF
D gene: TRBD1
clone size: once
V gene: TRBV6-1
J gene: TRBJ2-2

CDR3 DNA: TGCGCCAGCAGTGAGTCGAGCGGCAGGCACTGGGGTGGGGCCAACGTCCTGACTTTC
CDR3 protein: CASSESSGRHWGGANVLTF
D gene: NA
clone size: once
V gene: TRBV10-2
J gene: TRBJ2-6

CDR3 DNA: TGCGCCAGCACGGACTCGTCCGATACGCAGTATTTT
CDR3 protein: CASTDSSDTQYF
D gene: NA
clone size: NA
V gene: TRBV10-1
J gene: TRBJ2-3

CDR3 DNA: TGTGCCAGCAGCCCCCGACTAGCGGGAGGTGAGACCCAGTACTTC
CDR3 protein: CASSPRLAGGETQYF
D gene: TRBD2
clone size: NA
V gene: TRBV11-3
J gene: TRBJ2-5

CDR3 DNA: TGTGCCTCCAGGGCTTTATCGGGGCTGGGGGCCAAAGACATTCAGTACTTC
CDR3 protein: CASRALSGLGAKDIQYF
D gene: NA
clone size: NA
V gene: TRBV10-3
J gene: TRBJ2-4

CDR3 DNA: TGTGCCACCCAGCTTAGAATGGAAGAGAGCGGGGAACAAGAGACCCAGTACTTC
CDR3 protein: CATQLRMEESGEQETQYF
D gene: TRBD2
clone size: many
V gene: TRBV11-3
J gene: TRBJ2-5

CDR3 DNA: TGCGCCAGCAGCCAGGTTATCGCGGGGGAGGACCCAGAGACGCAGTACTTT
CDR3 protein: CASSQVIAGEDPETQYF
D gene: TRBD2
clone size: NA
V gene: TRBV4-1
J gene: TRBJ2-5

CDR3 DNA: TGCGCCAGCAGTGAGTCACTAGCGGGAGGCTCGCAGTATTTC
CDR3 protein: CASSESLAGGSQYF
D gene: TRBD2
clone size: few
V gene: TRBV10-1
J gene: TRBJ2-3

CDR3 DNA: TGTGCCAGCAGTTTCGCGGGACGGCTTAATGAAAAACTGTTTTTT
CDR3 protein: CASSFAGRLNEKLFF
D gene: NA
clone size: NA
V gene: TRBV12-3/TRBV12-4
J gene: TRBJ1-4

CDR3 DNA: TGTGCCAGCAGTTACTCCCGAGGACGGCAAAAACACTACAATGAGCAGTTCTTC
CDR3 protein: CASSYSRGRQKHYNEQFF
D gene: NA
clone size: NA
V gene: TRBV6-2/TRBV6-3
J gene: TRBJ2-1

CDR3 DNA: TGTGCCAGCAGTGAAGCCGGGCCGGGGGCTAAAAATACTCAGTATTTC
CDR3 protein: CASSEAGPGAKNTQYF
D gene: NA
clone size: NA
V gene: TRBV6-1
J gene: TRBJ2-4

CDR3 DNA: TGTGCCAGCAGATTAGCGGGAGACCAAGATACCCAGTATTTC
CDR3 protein: CASRLAGDQDTQYF
D gene: TRBD2
clone size: few
V gene: TRBV6-5
J gene: TRBJ2-3

CDR3 DNA: TGTGCCAGCAGTGACCCGAGAGCGGCTAGCGGGGCCTACGAGCAGTACTTC
CDR3 protein: CASSDPRAASGAYEQYF
D gene: TRBD2
clone size: many
V gene: TRBV6-5
J gene: TRBJ2-7

CDR3 DNA: TGTGCCGGCAGCGTGGCGGGTGTGGGAGAGACGCAGTATTTC
CDR3 protein: CAGSVAGVGETQYF
D gene: NA
clone size: NA
V gene: TRBV6-1
J gene: TRBJ2-3